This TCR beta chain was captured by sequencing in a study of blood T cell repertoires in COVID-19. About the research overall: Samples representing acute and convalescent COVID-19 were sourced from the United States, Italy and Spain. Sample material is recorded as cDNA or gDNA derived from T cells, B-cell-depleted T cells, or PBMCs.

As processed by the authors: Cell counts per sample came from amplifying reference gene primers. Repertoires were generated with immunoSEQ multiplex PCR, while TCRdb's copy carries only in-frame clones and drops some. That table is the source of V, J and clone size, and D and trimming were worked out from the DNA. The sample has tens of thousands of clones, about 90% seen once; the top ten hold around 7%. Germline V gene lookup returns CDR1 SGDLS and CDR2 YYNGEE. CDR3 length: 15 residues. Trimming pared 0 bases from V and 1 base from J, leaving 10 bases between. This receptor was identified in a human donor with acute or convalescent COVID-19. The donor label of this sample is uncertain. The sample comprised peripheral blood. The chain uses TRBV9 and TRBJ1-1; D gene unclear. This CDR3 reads CASSVEVGWNTEAFF. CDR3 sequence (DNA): TGTGCCAGCAGCGTAGAAGTGGGCTGGAACACTGAAGCTTTCTTT. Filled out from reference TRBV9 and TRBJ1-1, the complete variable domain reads DSGVTQTPKHLITATGQRVTLRCSPRSGDLSVYWYQQSLDQGLQFLIQYYNGEERAKGNILERFSAQQFPDLHSELNLSSLELGDSALYFCASSVEVGWNTEAFFGQGTRLTVV.